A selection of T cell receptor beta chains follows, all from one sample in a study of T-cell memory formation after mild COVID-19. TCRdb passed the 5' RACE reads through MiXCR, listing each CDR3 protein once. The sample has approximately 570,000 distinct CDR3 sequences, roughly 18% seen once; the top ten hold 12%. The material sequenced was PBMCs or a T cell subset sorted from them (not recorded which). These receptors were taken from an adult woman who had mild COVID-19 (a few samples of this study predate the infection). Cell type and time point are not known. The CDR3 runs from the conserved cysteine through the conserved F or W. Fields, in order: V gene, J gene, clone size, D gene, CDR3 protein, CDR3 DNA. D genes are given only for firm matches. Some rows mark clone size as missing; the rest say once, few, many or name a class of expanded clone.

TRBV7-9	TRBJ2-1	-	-	CASSFEFIRFF	TGTGCCAGCAGCTTCGAATTTATCAGGTTCTTC
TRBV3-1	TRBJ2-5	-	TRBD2	CASSQRRISGGETQYF	TGTGCCAGCAGCCAAAGGAGGATTAGCGGGGGAGAGACCCAGTACTTC
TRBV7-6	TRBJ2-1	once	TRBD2	CASSLPGLADNEQFF	TGTGCCAGCAGCTTACCGGGACTAGCGGACAATGAGCAGTTCTTC
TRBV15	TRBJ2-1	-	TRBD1	CATSSTGGAYNEQFF	TGTGCCACCAGCAGTACAGGGGGCGCATACAATGAGCAGTTCTTC
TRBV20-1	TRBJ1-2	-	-	CSAPGRTAANYGYTF	TGCAGTGCTCCGGGTCGGACAGCCGCTAACTATGGCTACACCTTC
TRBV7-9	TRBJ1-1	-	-	CASSSSRVEAFF	TGTGCCAGCAGCTCGTCTCGGGTTGAAGCTTTCTTT
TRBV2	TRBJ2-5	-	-	CASMRDQETQYF	TGTGCCAGCATGCGGGACCAAGAGACCCAGTACTTC
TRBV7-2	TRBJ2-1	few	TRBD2	CASSLDREGGEQFF	TGTGCCAGCAGCTTAGACCGGGAGGGGGGTGAGCAGTTCTTC
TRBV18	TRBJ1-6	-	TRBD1	CASSPGQVDNSPLHF	TGTGCCAGCTCACCGGGACAGGTTGACAATTCACCCCTCCACTTT
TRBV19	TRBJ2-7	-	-	CASSTRGTVYEQYF	TGTGCCAGTAGTACACGCGGGACTGTCTACGAGCAGTACTTC
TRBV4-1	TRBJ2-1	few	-	CASSHPVMGRAYNEQFF	TGCGCCAGCAGCCACCCCGTCATGGGTAGGGCATACAATGAGCAGTTCTTC
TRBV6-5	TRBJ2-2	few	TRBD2	CASSYSSGRAGTGELFF	TGTGCCAGCAGTTACTCCTCCGGGAGGGCGGGAACCGGGGAGCTGTTTTTT
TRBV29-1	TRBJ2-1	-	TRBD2	CSVEGLAGYNEQFF	TGCAGCGTTGAGGGACTAGCGGGTTACAATGAGCAGTTCTTC
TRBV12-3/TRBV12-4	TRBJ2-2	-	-	CASSWGSQNTGELFF	TGTGCCAGCAGTTGGGGTAGCCAGAACACCGGGGAGCTGTTTTTT
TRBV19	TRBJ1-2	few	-	CASRRGPNYGYTF	TGTGCCAGTAGGAGAGGACCTAACTATGGCTACACCTTC
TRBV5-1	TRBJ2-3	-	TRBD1	CATGQGSTDTQYF	TGCGCGACCGGACAGGGCAGCACAGATACGCAGTATTTT
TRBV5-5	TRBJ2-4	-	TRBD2	CASSPGTSGNKNIQYF	TGTGCCAGCAGCCCCGGGACTAGCGGGAACAAAAACATTCAGTACTTC
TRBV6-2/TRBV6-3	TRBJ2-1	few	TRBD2	CASSYFGGSSYNEQFF	TGTGCCAGCAGTTATTTCGGCGGGAGCTCCTACAATGAGCAGTTCTTC
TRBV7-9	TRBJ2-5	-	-	CASRWVGGGRETQYF	TGTGCCAGCAGATGGGTCGGAGGCGGTAGAGAGACCCAGTACTTC
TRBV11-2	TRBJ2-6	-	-	CASSSYRTSQRSGANVLTF	TGTGCCAGCAGCTCTTACAGGACCTCCCAGAGGTCTGGGGCCAACGTCCTGACTTTC
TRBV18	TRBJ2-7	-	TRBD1	CASSPTGTGAFYEQYF	TGTGCCAGCTCACCAACCGGGACAGGGGCCTTCTACGAGCAGTACTTC
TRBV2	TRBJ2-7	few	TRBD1	CANSKEQGKGYEQYF	TGTGCCAACTCGAAAGAACAGGGGAAGGGCTACGAGCAGTACTTC
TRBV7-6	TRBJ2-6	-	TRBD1	CASSLRKRDGSGGYTGANVLTF	TGTGCCAGCAGCTTACGGAAAAGAGACGGGTCAGGGGGCTATACTGGGGCCAACGTCCTGACTTTC
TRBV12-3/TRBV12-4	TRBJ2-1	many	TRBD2	CASSSGLAGLYNEQFF	TGTGCCAGCAGTTCCGGACTAGCGGGACTCTACAATGAGCAGTTCTTC
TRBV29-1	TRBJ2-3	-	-	CSVVGISLTDTQYF	TGCAGCGTTGTGGGGATTTCCCTCACAGATACGCAGTATTTT
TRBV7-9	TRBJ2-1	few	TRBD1	CASSPAVGQGLHEQFF	TGTGCCAGCAGCCCTGCGGTAGGACAGGGGTTGCATGAGCAGTTCTTC
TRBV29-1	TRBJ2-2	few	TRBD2	CSVRGGQSPSNTGELFF	TGCAGCGTTCGGGGGGGGCAGTCTCCATCGAACACCGGGGAGCTGTTTTTT
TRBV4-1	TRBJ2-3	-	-	CASRRMIGPDTQYF	TGCGCCAGCAGGCGGATGATCGGTCCAGATACGCAGTATTTT
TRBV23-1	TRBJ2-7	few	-	CASPRSSGEQYF	TGCGCCAGCCCGAGGTCTTCGGGCGAGCAGTACTTC
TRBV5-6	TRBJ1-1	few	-	CASSLAAWGKNTEAFF	TGTGCCAGCAGCTTGGCTGCTTGGGGCAAGAACACTGAAGCTTTCTTT
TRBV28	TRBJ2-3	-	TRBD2	CVCGTSGEGITDTQYF	TGTGTCTGCGGGACTAGCGGGGAGGGAATCACAGATACGCAGTATTTT
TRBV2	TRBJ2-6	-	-	CASSPKLTVRGANVLTF	TGTGCCAGCAGTCCTAAGTTGACAGTCCGCGGGGCCAACGTCCTGACTTTC
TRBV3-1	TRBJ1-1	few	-	CASSQAKEAFF	TGTGCCAGCAGCCAAGCGAAAGAAGCTTTCTTT